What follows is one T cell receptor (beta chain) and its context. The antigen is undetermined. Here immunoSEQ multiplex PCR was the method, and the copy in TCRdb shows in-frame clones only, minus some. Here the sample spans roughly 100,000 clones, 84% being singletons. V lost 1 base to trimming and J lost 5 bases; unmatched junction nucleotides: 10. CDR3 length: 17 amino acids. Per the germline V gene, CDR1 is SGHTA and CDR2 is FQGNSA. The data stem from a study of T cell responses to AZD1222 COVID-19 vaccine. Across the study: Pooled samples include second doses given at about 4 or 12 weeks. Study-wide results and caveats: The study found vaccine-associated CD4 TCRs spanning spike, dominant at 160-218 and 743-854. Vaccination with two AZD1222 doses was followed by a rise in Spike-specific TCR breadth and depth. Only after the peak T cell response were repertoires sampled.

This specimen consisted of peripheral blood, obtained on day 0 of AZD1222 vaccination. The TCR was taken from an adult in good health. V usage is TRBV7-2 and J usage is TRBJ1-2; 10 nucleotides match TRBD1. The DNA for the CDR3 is TGTGCCAGCAGCTTAGGAAGGACAGGGGGTCTTCGGTATGGCTACACCTTC. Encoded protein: CASSLGRTGGLRYGYTF. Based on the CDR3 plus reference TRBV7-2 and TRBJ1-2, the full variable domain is GAGVSQSPSNKVTEKGKDVELRCDPISGHTALYWYRQSLGQGLEFLIYFQGNSAPDKSGLPSDRFSAERTGGSVSTLTIQRTQQEDSAVYLCASSLGRTGGLRYGYTFGSGTRLTVV.